Described below is a single T cell receptor beta chain sequence and its context. This clone came up a few times. Its antigen is still unknown. No quality values exist for individual bases; no much larger clone is one base distant. The data are from a study of cytotoxic CD8 clonotypes in ibrutinib-treated CLL (dated by TCRdb to the early 2020s). Background for the entire study: The cohort was composed of about a dozen relapsed/refractory and fewer than 16 treatment-naive patients; IGHV unmutated status was identified in under 18 patients. Partial responses were observed in roughly 24 patients and complete responses in 2; after a median follow-up of roughly 72 months, remission was maintained in approximately 14 patients and progression was observed in some twelve. Response samples were obtained after a median of 12 months of treatment, with a range of about 6 to 36 months. On average, each sample yielded roughly 260,000 productive templates and around 100,000 productive rearrangements. Longitudinal samples were obtainable from 26 of the 86 participants in the trial. Cryopreserved peripheral blood mononuclear cells were collected before treatment, at response, and at either disease progression or sustained remission. Every remission and progressive disease sample was obtained while ibrutinib was still being received by the patients.

Between the V and J ends, shortened by 9 bases and 9 bases respectively, the junction contains 12 bases. For CDR1 and CDR2, the germline V gene lists SNHLY and FYNNEI. The CDR3 spans 10 residues, from the cysteine through the phenylalanine. CDR3 DNA is the only sequence kept; it has 30 bases, read in frame from the first base. Broader findings and caveats from the paper: At baseline, clonality was higher than in age-matched healthy donors and showed a strong correlation with circulating CD8+ T-cell counts. At ibrutinib response clonality went up, during sustained remission it held steady, and at progression it dropped back toward baseline. Public clonotypes were rare and either shrank or stayed stable during treatment, and the rise in clonality at ibrutinib response reflected expansion of private clonotypes. Sampling times were not matched between sustained-remission and progressing patients, and lymph node repertoires were not studied.

Each clonotype received, on average, about 10x coverage in deep resolution sequencing performed on a MiSeq, where the target depth lay between 1 in 1 million and 1 in 200,000 T cells. The immunoSEQ hsTCRB Kit was used to generate the TCR beta libraries. On the study's bioinformatics: The data were analyzed with ImmunoSEQ Analyzer and ImmunoSEQ Data Assistant, and V, D and J gene assignments followed IMGT definitions. Clonality was computed as one minus normalized Shannon entropy of productive rearrangement frequencies, ranging from 0 to 1. Only overrepresented clonotypes making up at least 0.05% of each patient's repertoire were included in the public clonotype analysis. Thirteen age-matched healthy donor repertoires from immuneACCESS were used as controls for clonality. The immuneACCESS repertoire file appears here via TCRdb, limited to in-frame rearrangements. These files lack a portion of the clones; in checked studies, under half of the deficit traces to unresolved V genes, and the cause of the others is not known. The V and J calls and clone size are taken from that table; D and trimming were inferred from the DNA. The sample table contains about 150,000 clones; only one count was recorded for approximately 80% of them. Clones ranked in the top ten supply about 5% of the sample.

In light of the paper, this sample's time point label describes: 20 to 25 months on ibrutinib. For TCR beta library preparation, approximately 2 micrograms of genomic DNA was extracted from cryopreserved PBMCs. Longitudinal blood samples from CLL patients on ibrutinib monotherapy were analyzed using high-throughput TCR beta sequencing. The patients were enrolled in a single-center, open-label phase 2 trial of ibrutinib monotherapy. The sequence was collected from a human donor with chronic lymphocytic leukemia. The specimen was PBMCs, collected after 24 months of ibrutinib treatment. The rearranged chain carries TRBV2 and TRBJ2-7; the D gene assignment is ambiguous. For the CDR3, the sequence is CASRSSGQYF. The nucleotide sequence is TGTGCCAGTAGGTCCTCAGGGCAGTACTTC.